This T cell receptor (beta chain) was sequenced in a study of blood T cell repertoires in COVID-19. Study-wide background: COVID-19 samples collected from the United States, Italy and Spain covered acute and convalescent phases.

This clone has a count of ten or more. In the original analysis: The assay estimated nucleated cells by amplifying reference gene primers. Repertoires were generated with immunoSEQ multiplex PCR, while TCRdb's copy carries only in-frame clones and drops some. V, J and clone size were drawn from that table, and D and trimming were deduced from the DNA. The data show 85,000 to 90,000 clones, with roughly 82% seen just once and 25% held by the top ten. Per germline, CDR1 SGDLS and CDR2 YYNGEE. The CDR3 extends over 16 amino acids. Trimming cost V 0 bases and J 4 bases, with 13 bases left between them. J is TRBJ2-2 and V is TRBV9, with D perhaps TRBD2 (6 bases). The sequence was collected from a human donor in a cohort sampled during active COVID-19. Sequencing was done on a sample of peripheral blood. The CDR3 reads CASSVGGSGSTGELFF. CDR3 DNA: TGTGCCAGCAGCGTAGGTGGTAGCGGTAGCACCGGGGAGCTGTTTTTT. Based on the CDR3 plus reference TRBV9 and TRBJ2-2, the full variable domain is DSGVTQTPKHLITATGQRVTLRCSPRSGDLSVYWYQQSLDQGLQFLIQYYNGEERAKGNILERFSAQQFPDLHSELNLSSLELGDSALYFCASSVGGSGSTGELFFGEGSRLTVL.